This is a list of T cell receptor beta chains from one sample in a study of beta chain features in type 1 diabetes. Profiled with immunoSEQ multiplex PCR; TCRdb holds only in-frame clones, not every one. The sample holds about 360,000 clones; roughly 13% are singletons and the top ten take 0.017%. The sequencing sample was made of naive CD4+ T cells from blood. Source of these receptors: a man younger than 35 in good health. Each CDR3 is given with its conserved first and last residue.

j_call: TRBJ2-4; v_call: TRBV6-5; cdr3_aa: CASSRQPKNIQYF
j_call: TRBJ1-1; v_call: TRBV4-3; cdr3_aa: CASSHGGGPEGTEAFF
j_call: TRBJ1-2; v_call: TRBV7-2; cdr3_aa: CASSFAGVGGYTF
j_call: TRBJ2-2; v_call: TRBV9; cdr3_aa: CASSVAGTGELFF
j_call: TRBJ1-5; v_call: TRBV7-2; cdr3_aa: CASSLAPDRYQPQHF
j_call: TRBJ1-2; v_call: TRBV5-1; cdr3_aa: CASSSWSHDYGYTF
j_call: TRBJ2-7; v_call: TRBV11-1; cdr3_aa: CASSPSRDRAHEQYF
j_call: TRBJ1-3; v_call: TRBV5-4; cdr3_aa: CASSIQGISGNTIYF
j_call: TRBJ2-7; v_call: TRBV4-2; cdr3_aa: CASSLTSGSENEQYF
j_call: TRBJ2-5; v_call: TRBV5-1; cdr3_aa: CASSLLPGLETQYF